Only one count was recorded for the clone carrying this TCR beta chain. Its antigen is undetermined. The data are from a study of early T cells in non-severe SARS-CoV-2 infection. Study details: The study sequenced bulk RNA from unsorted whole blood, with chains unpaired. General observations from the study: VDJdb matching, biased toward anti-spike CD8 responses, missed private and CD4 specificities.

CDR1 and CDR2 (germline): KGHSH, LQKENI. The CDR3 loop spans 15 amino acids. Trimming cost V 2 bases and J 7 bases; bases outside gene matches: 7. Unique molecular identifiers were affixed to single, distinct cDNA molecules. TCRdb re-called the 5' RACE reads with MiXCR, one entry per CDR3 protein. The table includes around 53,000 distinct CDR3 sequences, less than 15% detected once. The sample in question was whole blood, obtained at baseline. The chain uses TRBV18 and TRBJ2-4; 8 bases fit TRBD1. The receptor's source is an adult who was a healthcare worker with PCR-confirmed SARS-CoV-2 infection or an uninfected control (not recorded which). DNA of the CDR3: TGTGCCAGCTCACCAGACAGGGGATGGGATAACATTCAGTACTTC. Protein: CASSPDRGWDNIQYF.